The 13 T cell receptor beta chains below were found in one sample sequenced in a study of T cell responses to AZD1222 COVID-19 vaccine. Generated by immunoSEQ multiplex PCR, the TCRdb table keeps only in-frame clones and is missing some. The sample carries about 110,000 clones, roughly 91% recorded once. The source was peripheral blood, collected on day 0 of AZD1222 vaccination. The source of these receptors is an adult in good health.

This chain joins TRBV2 and TRBJ2-7, with 13 bases matching TRBD2. Losses at the gene ends were 7 bases for V and 2 bases for J; bases not matched to a gene: 5. This CDR3 region has 15 residues. Germline V gives CDR1 SNHLY, CDR2 FYNNEI. The CDR3 sequence is CASTGTSGDAYEQYF. The CDR3 DNA follows: TGTGCCAGCACCGGGACTAGCGGGGACGCCTACGAGCAGTACTTC.

The chain couples TRBV14 to TRBJ2-2, with a possible D match to TRBD2 (6 bases). Trimming removed 10 bases at V and 1 base at J, with 13 bases between. CDR3 size: 14 residues. Germline loops: CDR1 SGHDN, CDR2 FVKESK. CDR3 amino acids: CATKLEGNTGELFF. Here the CDR3 DNA reads TGTGCCACCAAGTTGGAGGGGAACACCGGGGAGCTGTTTTTT.

The count of this clone is one. The chain is built from TRBV7-7 and TRBJ2-2, with TRBD1 matching 10 bases. Germline CDR1 is SSHAT and CDR2 is FNYEAQ (reference sequence). This CDR3 comprises 15 residues. V trimming: 3 bases; J trimming: 5 bases; junction bases outside the gene matches: 3. CDR3 amino acids: CASSFGTGETGELFF. The CDR3 coding sequence is TGTGCCAGCAGCTTTGGGACAGGGGAAACCGGGGAGCTGTTTTTT.

The V and J genes are TRBV6-5 and TRBJ1-6, with D uncertain. There are 14 residues in the CDR3. The germline V gene encodes CDR1 MNHEY and CDR2 SVGAGI. The V gene lost 2 bases and the J gene lost 7 bases, with 9 bases spanning the gap. The DNA for the CDR3 is TGTGCCAGCAGTTACAGGGCCAGGAATTCACCCCTCCACTTT. Protein: CASSYRARNSPLHF.

In its sample, this clone was seen once. The chain is built from TRBV12-3 or TRBV12-4 and TRBJ2-2; D not certain. Trimming stripped 2 bases from V and 6 bases from J, with 7 bases between. CDR3 length: 13 amino acids. As DNA, the CDR3 is TGTGCCAGCAGTTTAACGGGCCCCGGGGAGCTGTTTTTT. Translated, it gives CASSLTGPGELFF.

In this sample, this clone turned up a few times. The chain carries TRBV4-3 and TRBJ1-1, with D perhaps matching TRBD1 (6 bases). The CDR3 totals 15 residues. V was pared by 0 bases and J by 4 bases, with 12 bases between. Germline values: CDR1 LGHNA, CDR2 YSLEER. The CDR3 here is CASSQDYTGSTEAFF. The CDR3 bases are TGCGCCAGCAGCCAAGATTATACAGGGAGCACTGAAGCTTTCTTT.

The CDR3 here is CASSFGQNIQYF. The CDR3 DNA is TGTGCCAGCAGCTTTGGACAGAACATTCAGTACTTC. The chain recombines TRBV5-8 with TRBJ2-4, with D perhaps matching TRBD1 (6 bases). Germline-derived CDR1 and CDR2 are SGHTS and YDEGEE. Trimming removed 2 bases at V and 7 bases at J, with 7 bases between. The CDR3 is 12 amino acids.

The chain's CDR3 is CASSIGTGDFF. CDR3 DNA: TGTGCCAGTAGCATCGGGACAGGGGATTTCTTT. The chain is built from TRBV19 and TRBJ1-1; 10 nucleotides match TRBD1. The trim removed 6 bases at V and 13 bases at J, leaving 5 bases unmatched. The CDR3 loop spans 11 amino acids. Germline loops: CDR1 LNHDA, CDR2 SQIVND (reference sequence).

The chain recombines TRBV7-2 with TRBJ1-1, with 11 positions matching TRBD1. V gave up 5 bases and J gave up 4 bases; unmatched junction bases: 12. The CDR3 runs 17 residues. The germline gives CDR1 SGHTA, CDR2 FQGNSA. CDR3 coding DNA: TGTGCCAGCAGCCGGGGGATGGACAGGGGGCGAATCACTGAAGCTTTCTTT. As protein: CASSRGMDRGRITEAFF.

The chain links TRBV28 to TRBJ1-1, with D tentatively TRBD1 (6 bases). The CDR3 is made up of 13 amino acids. Trimming pared 7 bases from V and 7 bases from J, leaving 16 bases between. Looked up from germline, CDR1 is MDHEN and CDR2 is SYDVKM. The CDR3 spells CASNPPGQNEAFF. The CDR3 DNA is TGTGCCAGCAACCCTCCGGGACAAAATGAAGCTTTCTTT.

This clone was recorded once. V usage is TRBV29-1 and J usage is TRBJ1-1; possibly TRBD1 for D (6 bases). The CDR3 has 14 residues. V dropped 5 bases and J dropped 0 bases, with 13 bases sitting between them. Germline V gene sequence: CDR1 SQVTM, CDR2 ANQGSEA. CDR3 in amino acids: CSVSQGLLNTEAFF. The CDR3 DNA sequence: TGCAGCGTTTCTCAGGGGTTACTGAACACTGAAGCTTTCTTT.

CDR3 coding DNA: TGTGCCAGCAGCCCTATAGCGGGGCCACTCTACAATGAGCAGTTCTTC. It specifies CASSPIAGPLYNEQFF. The chain links TRBV7-6 to TRBJ2-1, with 8 bases identical to TRBD2. J lost 3 bases, V lost 5 bases, and 9 bases had no gene match. Germline CDR1 is SGHVS and CDR2 is FNYEAQ. This CDR3 is 16 amino acids long.

The rearrangement links TRBV3-1 (or the pseudogene TRBV3-2) to TRBJ1-1; D is ambiguous. This CDR3 is 12 amino acids long. The V gene's germline CDR1 is LGHDT and CDR2 YNNKEL (reference sequence). Deletions cut 6 bases from V and 4 bases from J, with 9 bases between. The CDR3 protein is CASSSSGTEAFF. For the CDR3, the DNA is TGTGCCAGCAGTTCCTCCGGCACTGAAGCTTTCTTT.